This is a list of T cell receptor beta chains from one sample in a study of blood T cells in healthy people across ages. TCRdb re-derived calls from the 5' RACE reads in MiXCR, one entry per CDR3 protein. Seen here are 630,000 or so distinct CDR3 sequences, less than 40% observed once, and the top ten hold about 16%. Sequencing was performed on blood. All receptors come from a woman aged 80 or over in good health. Both conserved end residues are part of each CDR3. A D gene is named only where the DNA matches it firmly. Rows may omit the clone size; those that give it use once, few, many or a size class.

size: many; V: TRBV20-1; D: TRBD1; J: TRBJ1-5; DNA: TGCAGTGCTAGAGATACTCCGGGACAGGGTGATTGGAGCAATCAGCCCCAGCATTTT; CDR3: CSARDTPGQGDWSNQPQHF
size: few; V: TRBV30; D: TRBD2; J: TRBJ2-5; DNA: TGTGCCTGGAGTGTATGGCTAGCGGTAGGGGAGACCCAGTACTTC; CDR3: CAWSVWLAVGETQYF
size: -; V: TRBV7-8; D: TRBD1; J: TRBJ2-1; DNA: TGTGCCCGCAGCTTTTACGGGACAGGGGCCGGCTACAATGAACAGTTCTTC; CDR3: CARSFYGTGAGYNEQFF
size: -; V: TRBV7-2; D: TRBD1; J: TRBJ1-1; DNA: TGTGCCAGCGGACAGGGGTTGGGATTGGAAGCTTTCTTT; CDR3: CASGQGLGLEAFF
size: many; V: TRBV5-1; D: TRBD2; J: TRBJ2-3; DNA: TGCGCCAGCAGCTTGGAGAGCGGGGGGTACACAGATACGCAGTATTTT; CDR3: CASSLESGGYTDTQYF
size: few; V: TRBV29-1; D: -; J: TRBJ2-7; DNA: TGCAGCGTCGCAAGCCGGGTGAGCTCCTACGAGCGGTACTTC; CDR3: CSVASRVSSYERYF
size: many; V: TRBV6-6; D: -; J: TRBJ2-7; DNA: TGTGCCAGCAGGGTCGGGTGGGGCACCTCCTACGAGCAGTACTTC; CDR3: CASRVGWGTSYEQYF
size: many; V: TRBV7-9; D: -; J: TRBJ1-1; DNA: TGTGCCAGCAGCTCCCCCCGGGGCATGAACACTGAAGCTTTCTTT; CDR3: CASSSPRGMNTEAFF
size: few; V: TRBV20-1; D: -; J: TRBJ1-1; DNA: TGCAGTGCCCCAGGGGCCACTGAAGCTTTCTTT; CDR3: CSAPGATEAFF
size: many; V: TRBV29-1; D: -; J: TRBJ2-3; DNA: TGCAGCGTTGAAGCCAACACAGATACGCAGTATTTT; CDR3: CSVEANTDTQYF
size: many; V: TRBV20-1; D: -; J: TRBJ2-5; DNA: TGCAGTGCTAGAATAGGGACCCAGTACTTC; CDR3: CSARIGTQYF
size: few; V: TRBV5-6; D: -; J: TRBJ1-1; DNA: TGTGCCAGCAGGTGGGGGGAAGGAACTTTGAACACTGAAGCTTTCTTT; CDR3: CASRWGEGTLNTEAFF